This TCR beta chain was sequenced in a study of blood T cell repertoires in COVID-19. Background on the study: PBMCs, B-cell-depleted T cells, or T cells provided the cDNA or gDNA that made up the material.

Symptom resolution, clearance, or two negative PCRs marked donors in Cohort 3 as recovered. V gave up 4 bases and J gave up 4 bases; unmatched junction bases: 5. The CDR3 has 13 amino acids. The germline gives CDR1 SQVTM, CDR2 ANQGSEA. TCRdb's copy holds only in-frame clones and misses some; the assay was immunoSEQ multiplex PCR. Found here are 150,000 to 250,000 clones, around 90% of them singletons; the top ten hold about 2.2%. Sequencing used PBMCs or T cells enriched from blood (not recorded which). This clonotype originated in a woman aged 25-40 years who had recovered from COVID-19. The chain has TRBV29-1 and TRBJ1-2, with TRBD1 matching 8 bases. The CDR3 sequence is CSVVNDRGYGYTF. The CDR3 DNA reads as TGCAGCGTTGTTAATGACAGGGGCTATGGCTACACCTTC. Combining the CDR3 with reference TRBV29-1 and TRBJ1-2 gives the whole variable domain SAVISQKPSRDICQRGTSLTIQCQVDSQVTMMFWYRQQPGQSLTLIATANQGSEATYESGFVIDKFPISRPNLTFSTLTVSNMSPEDSSIYLCSVVNDRGYGYTFGSGTRLTVV.